What follows are 20 T cell receptor beta chains derived from one specimen sequenced in a study of post-analysis software for immune sequencing data. Overall study findings and caveats: TRBV5-6, TRBV5-1 and TRBV20-1 were among roughly 5 TRBV segments more frequent in patients than controls.

No antigen has been identified for these receptors. Unique molecular identifiers were present in the TCR beta cDNA libraries. TCRdb used MiXCR to reprocess the PCR reads, holding one entry per CDR3 protein. The sample holds about 570,000 distinct CDR3 sequences; roughly 34% are singletons and the top ten take 4.5% to 7.5%. Input material: blood. All receptors derive from a girl under 18 with multiple sclerosis.

On this clonotype: One end of the junction does not line up with germline, which may come from a read error. The rearrangement joins TRBV3-1 to TRBJ2-2, with TRBD1 identical over 7 bases. Germline V lookup: CDR1 LGHDT, CDR2 YNNKEL (reference sequence). This CDR3 contains 13 residues. The CDR3 here is CASRQGTVGELFF. CDR3 coding DNA: TGTGCCAGCAGACAAGGGACAGTCGGGGAGCTGTTTTTT. Full variable domain (missing parts from reference TRBV3-1 and TRBJ2-2): DTAVSQTPKYLVTQMGNDKSIKCEQNLGHDTMYWYKQDSKKFLKIMFSYNNKELIINETVPNRFSPKSPDKAHLNLHINSLELGDSAVYFCASRQGTVGELFFGEGSRLTVL.

J is TRBJ2-1 and V is TRBV7-8, with 9 bases fitting TRBD1. In germline, CDR1 is SGHVS, CDR2 FQNEAQ. The CDR3 consists of 16 residues. Germline trimming cut 5 bases from V and 4 bases from J; bases unmatched to any gene: 9. DNA of the CDR3: TGTGCCAGCAGCCCCCTAGTAGGGACAGGGTACAATGAGCAGTTCTTC. Its protein product is CASSPLVGTGYNEQFF. The variable domain in full, with the rest retrieved from reference TRBV7-8 and TRBJ2-1, is GAGVSQSPRYKVAKRGQDVALRCDPISGHVSLFWYQQALGQGPEFLTYFQNEAQLDKSGLPSDRFFAERPEGSVSTLKIQRTQQEDSAVYLCASSPLVGTGYNEQFFGPGTRLTVL.

The J gene is TRBJ2-1, the V gene TRBV2; 7 bases agree with TRBD1. From germline, CDR1 is SNHLY and CDR2 FYNNEI. This CDR3 has 13 amino acids. V dropped 8 bases and J dropped 4; count of bases not matched to a gene: 5. CDR3 nucleotides: TGTGCCAGCGTTGACAGGGAGTACAATGAGCAGTTCTTC. Translated, it gives CASVDREYNEQFF. The whole variable domain, remainder taken from reference TRBV2 and TRBJ2-1, is EPEVTQTPSHQVTQMGQEVILRCVPISNHLYFYWYRQILGQKVEFLVSFYNNEISEKSEIFDDQFSVERPDGSNFTLKIRSTKLEDSAMYFCASVDREYNEQFFGPGTRLTVL.

The V and J genes are TRBV7-2 and TRBJ2-2; D perhaps matches TRBD1 (6 bases). Germline assignment: CDR1 SGHTA and CDR2 FQGNSA. V gave up 1 base and J gave up 4 bases, with 13 bases separating them. CDR3 size: 16 residues. CDR3 residues: CASSLVGQGPTGELFF. CDR3 in DNA: TGTGCCAGCAGCTTAGTAGGGCAGGGGCCCACCGGGGAGCTGTTTTTT.

The chain has TRBV6-1 and TRBJ2-3; no firm D call. This CDR3 is 17 amino acids long. Trimming shortened V by 3 bases and J by 6 bases, and 22 bases separated the two germline ends. The germline gives CDR1 MNHNS, CDR2 SASEGT. This chain's CDR3 is CASSELVNGLPSDTQYF. CDR3 bases: TGTGCCAGCAGTGAGCTAGTTAACGGGCTTCCCTCGGATACGCAGTATTTT.

V usage is TRBV27 and J usage is TRBJ2-1; TRBD2 matches 11 bases. This CDR3 has 17 amino acids. Germline V gene lookup returns CDR1 MNHEY and CDR2 SMNVEV (reference sequence). Unmatched junction bases numbered 6, after V lost 2 bases and J lost 3 bases. The CDR3 loop is CASSLPLAGGHYNEQFF. The CDR3 nucleotides read TGTGCCAGCAGTTTACCCCTAGCGGGGGGCCACTACAATGAGCAGTTCTTC.

The chain couples TRBV7-9 to TRBJ2-1, with TRBD2 identical over 11 bases. This CDR3 has 15 amino acids. Germline V lookup: CDR1 SEHNR, CDR2 FQNEAQ (reference sequence). V lost 5 bases to trimming and J lost 8 bases; unmatched junction nucleotides: 8. The CDR3 is CASSPTSGVYHEQFF. CDR3 nucleotides: TGTGCCAGCAGCCCGACTAGCGGGGTTTACCATGAGCAGTTCTTC.

This clonotype was detected only a few times. The chain is built from TRBV2 and TRBJ2-7, with 7 bases aligning to TRBD2. This CDR3 spans 15 amino acids. Looked up from germline, CDR1 is SNHLY and CDR2 is FYNNEI. V was pared by 11 bases and J by 1 base, with 14 bases of the junction left unmatched. This CDR3 reads CAGRPDASGSYEQYF. CDR3 bases: TGTGCCGGAAGACCTGACGCTAGCGGATCCTACGAGCAGTACTTC.

Turning to this clonotype: A much larger clone lies one base from this, so it may be a read error. This chain joins TRBV5-1 and TRBJ1-2; the D is unclear. Looked up from germline, CDR1 is SGHRS and CDR2 is YFSETQ. The CDR3 totals 13 residues. CDR3 DNA: TGCGTCAGCAGCTTGGAGGGTATTACTGGCTACACCTTC. This encodes CVSSLEGITGYTF.

V and J are TRBV5-6 and TRBJ2-7; the match to TRBD2 covers 8 bases. Judging by the DNA end, TRBJ2-5 fits better; the J call may be wrong. This CDR3 spans 16 amino acids. Germline V gene lookup returns CDR1 SGHDT and CDR2 YYEEEE. The CDR3 loop is CASSPRLRAGGRTQYF. In DNA form, the CDR3 reads TGTGCCAGCAGCCCCCGTTTAAGGGCGGGGGGCCGGACCCAGTACTTC.

Only a few counts were recorded for this clonotype. The CDR3 protein is CATSVRSGVTDTQYF. The CDR3 DNA is TGTGCCACCAGTGTCCGGAGCGGGGTCACAGATACGCAGTATTTT. The J gene is TRBJ2-3, the V gene TRBV24-1; 7 bases align to TRBD2. CDR1 and CDR2 from the germline V gene are KGHDR and SFDVKD. The CDR3 runs 15 residues. With 5 bases clipped from V and 2 bases from J, the junction kept 6 bases outside the gene matches.

This clonotype was seen a few times. The V gene is TRBV20-1, the J gene TRBJ1-1; no firm D call. Germline CDR1 and CDR2: DFQATT and SNEGSKA (reference sequence). V was clipped by 6 bases and J by 6 bases, with 11 bases between them. This CDR3 region has 11 residues. Written as DNA, the CDR3 is TGCAGTGCCATCAAGATGGCTGAAGCTTTCTTT. Encoded protein: CSAIKMAEAFF.

This clonotype was counted a few times. V and J are TRBV7-2 and TRBJ2-7; D call uncertain. The CDR3 is 13 amino acids. Germline values: CDR1 SGHTA, CDR2 FQGNSA. V was trimmed by 2 bases and J by 2 bases, leaving 7 bases between them. CDR3 sequence: CASSLKQPYEQYF. The CDR3 DNA reads TGTGCCAGCAGCTTAAAACAGCCCTACGAGCAGTACTTC.

V is TRBV5-1 and J is TRBJ1-2; 8 bases line up with TRBD1. J gave up 4 bases and V 3 bases, and 5 bases lay outside the gene matches. From germline, CDR1 is SGHRS and CDR2 YFSETQ. CDR3 size: 14 residues. CDR3 in DNA: TGCGCCAGCAGCTGGGGACAGGAAGGCTATGGCTACACCTTC. Residues: CASSWGQEGYGYTF.

V and J are TRBV11-1 and TRBJ2-3, with 11 positions matching TRBD2. Trimming at V came to 6 bases and at J to 0 bases, leaving 23 bases not matched to a gene. Germline loops: CDR1 SGHAT, CDR2 FQDESV (reference sequence). This CDR3 contains 22 residues. The CDR3 loop reads CASRGASRMRSSGGKSTDTQYF. CDR3 DNA sequence: TGTGCCAGCAGAGGTGCGTCCAGGATGAGATCTAGCGGGGGGAAAAGCACAGATACGCAGTATTTT.

This chain connects TRBV9 to TRBJ1-2, with D possibly TRBD1 on 6 matching bases. The CDR3 runs 14 residues. Germline values: CDR1 SGDLS, CDR2 YYNGEE. V lost 2 bases, J lost 10 bases, and 18 bases lay in between. CDR3 nucleotides: TGTGCCAGCAGCGTGGGTGAGACAGGTCCTGACTACACCTTC. Its protein is CASSVGETGPDYTF.

The sample holds a few counts of this clonotype. The rearrangement joins TRBV3-1 to TRBJ2-3; 9 bases match TRBD1. V dropped 4 bases and J dropped 2; count of bases not matched to a gene: 13. The CDR3 contains 18 residues. Per the germline V gene, CDR1 is LGHDT and CDR2 is YNNKEL (reference sequence). The CDR3 DNA reads TGTGCCAGCAGCCCGCATACCGGGACAGGGAAGATCACAGATACGCAGTATTTT. Its translation is CASSPHTGTGKITDTQYF.

V is TRBV5-1 and J is TRBJ2-1, with D tentatively TRBD1 (6 bases). CDR3 length equals 17 residues. The V end lost 0 bases, the J end lost 7 bases, and 20 bases lay between the germline ends. Germline V CDR1 and CDR2: SGHRS, YFSETQ. The CDR3 bases are TGCGCCAGCAGCTTGGCCCTAGCAGGGGATTATGAGAATGAGCAGTTCTTC. It specifies CASSLALAGDYENEQFF.

This clonotype has only a few counts. This chain joins TRBV6-1 and TRBJ2-5, with a possible D match to TRBD1 (5 bases). Between the trimmed V and J ends, which lost 5 bases and 4 bases, there was a span of 14 bases. The CDR3 consists of 14 residues. The germline V gene has CDR1 MNHNS and CDR2 SASEGT. CDR3 region: CASSPSTVPETQYF. In nucleotides, the CDR3 is TGTGCCAGCAGTCCGTCGACAGTCCCAGAGACCCAGTACTTC.

The chain couples TRBV20-1 to TRBJ2-7, with TRBD2 matching over 8 bases. CDR3 length equals 13 residues. Germline V gene lookup returns CDR1 DFQATT and CDR2 SNEGSKA (reference sequence). Trimming at V came to 6 bases and at J to 3 bases, leaving 7 bases not matched to a gene. The CDR3 sequence: CSASSGGVYEQYF. In nucleotides, the CDR3 is TGCAGTGCCTCAAGCGGGGGAGTCTACGAGCAGTACTTC.